A selection of T cell receptor beta chains follows, all from one sample in a study of PD-1 and CTLA-4 blockade in melanoma. Sequencing used immunoSEQ multiplex PCR; TCRdb keeps in-frame clones, though not all of them. The sample contains roughly 30,000 clones, roughly nine tenths of which appear only once. This specimen consisted of CD8+ T cells from peripheral blood, obtained before anti-PD-1 treatment. The receptor set was obtained from a human donor with melanoma. Both conserved end residues are part of each CDR3. Fields, in order: clone size, J gene, V gene, D gene, CDR3 protein, CDR3 DNA. The D gene is left open where the match is weak. Size values are once, few and many counts, or a class for expanded clones, and some rows have none.

>NA|TRBJ2-1|TRBV27|NA
CASSLGYNEQFF
TGTGCCAGCAGTCTAGGATACAATGAGCAGTTCTTC
>NA|TRBJ2-7|TRBV5-4|TRBD2
CASSRGLGLASYEQYF
TGTGCCAGCAGCCGAGGGCTGGGACTAGCCTCCTACGAGCAGTACTTC
>once|TRBJ1-1|TRBV10-2|NA
CATSPGEYTEAFF
TGCGCCACTTCCCCCGGGGAATACACTGAAGCTTTCTTT
>few|TRBJ1-5|TRBV23-1|NA
CASAHQPQHF
TGCGCCAGCGCGCATCAGCCCCAGCATTTT
>NA|TRBJ1-3|TRBV7-9|NA
CASSLGDITGNTIYF
TGTGCCAGCAGCTTAGGGGACATTACTGGAAACACCATATATTTT
>NA|TRBJ1-4|TRBV10-3|TRBD1
CAISESPQGGNEKLFF
TGTGCCATCAGTGAGTCTCCGCAGGGGGGGAATGAAAAACTGTTTTTT
>NA|TRBJ2-1|TRBV7-3|NA
CASSLNDNEQFF
TGTGCCAGCAGCTTAAACGACAATGAGCAGTTCTTC
>NA|TRBJ1-3|TRBV5-5|TRBD1
CASILTGAGNTIYF
TGTGCCAGCATCCTCACAGGGGCTGGAAACACCATATATTTT
>NA|TRBJ1-4|TRBV29-1|TRBD1
CSVGWERDRGDEKLFF
TGCAGCGTTGGATGGGAACGAGACAGGGGAGATGAAAAACTGTTTTTT
>NA|TRBJ2-3|TRBV13|NA
CASSLTGVGVVNTQYF
TGTGCCAGCAGCTTAACGGGAGTGGGGGTAGTAAATACGCAGTATTTT
>once|TRBJ1-5|TRBV3-1/TRBV3-2|NA
CASSQSLWGSVGNQPQHF
TGTGCCAGCAGCCAAAGTCTTTGGGGTAGTGTAGGCAATCAGCCCCAGCATTTT
>NA|TRBJ1-5|TRBV28|NA
CASTPLINSNQPQHF
TGTGCCAGCACCCCCCTTATCAATAGCAATCAGCCCCAGCATTTT
>NA|TRBJ2-1|TRBV4-1|TRBD2
CASSQEDRLAGVNEQFF
TGCGCCAGCAGCCAAGAAGATCGCCTAGCGGGAGTTAATGAGCAGTTCTTC
>NA|TRBJ1-4|TRBV28|NA
CASRADRTTNEKLFF
TGTGCCAGCAGGGCCGACAGGACAACTAATGAAAAACTGTTTTTT
>NA|TRBJ2-2|TRBV2|NA
CASSDNVGIGELFF
TGTGCCAGCAGTGATAACGTAGGGATTGGGGAGCTGTTTTTT
>once|TRBJ2-7|TRBV27|NA
CASSLTSYQGSYEQYF
TGTGCCAGCAGTTTAACGTCGTATCAGGGGTCCTACGAGCAGTACTTC
>NA|TRBJ1-5|TRBV27|NA
CASSLGFFSNQPQHF
TGTGCCAGCAGTTTGGGGTTTTTTAGCAATCAGCCCCAGCATTTT
>NA|TRBJ2-3|TRBV7-9|NA
CASSLPGQDPGQDTQYF
TGTGCCAGCAGCTTACCGGGCCAAGACCCCGGACAGGATACGCAGTATTTT
>NA|TRBJ1-1|TRBV27|NA
CASSWGGNTEAFF
TGTGCCAGCAGTTGGGGGGGGAACACTGAAGCTTTCTTT
>NA|TRBJ1-1|TRBV28|NA
CAESIQGGTEAFF
TGTGCCGAGAGCATCCAGGGTGGGACTGAAGCTTTCTTT
>NA|TRBJ1-5|TRBV14|TRBD1
CASSPGTGDQPQHF
TGTGCCAGCAGCCCCGGGACAGGCGATCAGCCCCAGCATTTT
>NA|TRBJ1-2|TRBV7-8|NA
CASSPGEHGYTF
TGTGCCAGCAGCCCCGGGGAGCATGGCTACACCTTC
>NA|TRBJ1-5|TRBV9|NA
CASSVVPNQPQHF
TGTGCCAGCAGCGTAGTGCCCAATCAGCCCCAGCATTTT
>NA|TRBJ2-7|TRBV2|NA
CASSEAAGAWPYEQYF
TGTGCCAGCAGTGAAGCGGCGGGGGCTTGGCCCTACGAGCAGTACTTC
>NA|TRBJ1-1|TRBV27|NA
CASSSQLSMNTEAFF
TGTGCCAGCAGTTCCCAATTATCAATGAACACTGAAGCTTTCTTT
>NA|TRBJ2-7|TRBV29-1|NA
CSVSPDSSYEQYF
TGCAGCGTTAGCCCCGATAGCTCCTACGAGCAGTACTTC
>NA|TRBJ1-2|TRBV9|TRBD1
CASSPGARTGDGYTF
TGTGCCAGCAGCCCAGGCGCGCGTACAGGGGACGGCTACACCTTC
>NA|TRBJ2-6|TRBV6-5|NA
CASSYPSSGANVLTF
TGTGCCAGCAGTTACCCGAGCTCTGGGGCCAACGTCCTGACTTTC
>NA|TRBJ1-1|TRBV19|NA
CASSILGRNTEAFF
TGTGCCAGTAGTATCCTGGGAAGGAACACTGAAGCTTTCTTT
>NA|TRBJ2-1|TRBV28|NA
CASSKTYNEQFF
TGTGCCAGCAGCAAGACTTACAATGAGCAGTTCTTC
>few|TRBJ2-7|TRBV28|TRBD2
CASGTSGTYEQYF
TGTGCCAGCGGGACTAGCGGGACCTACGAGCAGTACTTC